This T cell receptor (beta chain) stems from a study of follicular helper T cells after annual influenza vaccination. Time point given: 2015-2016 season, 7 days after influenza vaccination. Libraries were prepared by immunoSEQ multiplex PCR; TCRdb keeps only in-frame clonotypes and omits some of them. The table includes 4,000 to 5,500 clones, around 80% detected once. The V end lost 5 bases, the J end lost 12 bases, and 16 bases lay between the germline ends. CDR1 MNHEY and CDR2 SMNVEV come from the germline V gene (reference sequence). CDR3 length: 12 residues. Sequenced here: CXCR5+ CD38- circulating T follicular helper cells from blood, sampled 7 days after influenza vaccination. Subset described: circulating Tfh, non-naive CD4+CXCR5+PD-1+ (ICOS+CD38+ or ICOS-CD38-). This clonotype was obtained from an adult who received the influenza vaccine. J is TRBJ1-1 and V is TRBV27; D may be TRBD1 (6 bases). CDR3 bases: TGTGCCAGCAGTCCTTCGTTAGGGGGAACTTTCTTT. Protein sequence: CASSPSLGGTFF.